The clone carrying this TCR beta chain has ten or more counts. The time point was: sample taken at primary tumor resection. Whole RNA from tumor, nontumor lung or frozen PBMC was sequenced unsorted. TCRdb redid the calling of the 5' RACE reads with MiXCR, one entry per CDR3 protein. The data show roughly 40,000 distinct CDR3 sequences, approximately 6.8% seen once. The data were obtained in a study of spatial heterogeneity in lung cancer. The receptor was derived from a female donor with early-stage non-small cell lung cancer. The sample in question was PBMCs, obtained at surgery.

The CDR3 DNA sequence: TGCGCCAGCAGCGAAACCCCCACCGACATCGGACAGGGAAGGGAGGCTTTCTTT. Its translation is CASSETPTDIGQGREAFF. This chain links TRBV5-1 with TRBJ1-1; 8 nucleotides line up with TRBD1. Trimming at V came to 4 bases and at J to 11 bases, leaving 25 bases not matched to a gene. The CDR3 length is 18 residues. Germline CDR1 is SGHRS and CDR2 is YFSETQ.